The rows below give T cell receptor beta chains drawn from one sample of a study of T cell repertoires in cytomegalovirus infection. TCRdb called the reads again in MiXCR, with one record for every CDR3 protein. The table lists 350,000 to 500,000 distinct CDR3 sequences, roughly 30% of them singletons. Sequenced material: PBMCs. The receptor source for this set is a human donor in good health (CMV status not recorded). Some clones in this sample may be carry-over from other donors' samples. CDR3s include the opening cysteine and the closing phenylalanine or tryptophan.

v_call cdr3_aa
TRBV20-1 CSAHKRGGLNNEQFF
TRBV7-2 CASSPTAFPEKLFF
TRBV6-2/TRBV6-3 CASSPNGLTGPNTEAFF
TRBV6-1 CASSDPDISGQPQHF
TRBV6-2/TRBV6-3 CASSYGTSGKKETQYF
TRBV12-3/TRBV12-4 CASSSTDKFSNQPQHF
TRBV7-2 CASSLDQDRGGYTF
TRBV19 CASSPRLDYEQYF
TRBV7-6 CASFPKDRVFTEAFF
TRBV11-2 CASSFAGGRADTQYF
TRBV6-2/TRBV6-3 CASSTTGINQPQHF
TRBV7-2 CASSSRASGNYEQYF
TRBV6-5 CASSYRGTNSPLHF
TRBV6-2/TRBV6-3 CASRGTGGRETQYF
TRBV10-3 CAISDLRDRGQETQYF
TRBV4-3 CASSHGQVRDNEQFF
TRBV4-2 CASSQDGGAPRTDTQYF
TRBV11-2 CASSLAALSLTHTEAFF
TRBV4-1 CASSPSWVDQPQHF
TRBV7-2 CASSLGLAYNQPQHF
TRBV4-3 CASSQERTGNTEAFF
TRBV7-3 CASSPRLAGSTDTQYF
TRBV7-3 CASSPGAAHTDTQYF
TRBV7-2 CASSLEGGTNYGYTF
TRBV2 CASVDRNTIYF
TRBV4-1 CASSQPGLAKNIQYF
TRBV20-1 CSAQPRGETQYF
TRBV3-1 CASSQVRGRIKNIQYF
TRBV28 CASSSRRAGQETQYF
TRBV7-2 CASSSGVRYNEQFF
TRBV12-3/TRBV12-4 CASSLRRGALNEKLFF
TRBV7-2 CASIGSANYGYTF
TRBV7-2 CASSSGPSLAKNIQYF
TRBV6-1 CASSSWTETNTGELFF
TRBV27 CASSLFQDDEQYF
TRBV2 CASSGGKDSSGANVLTF
TRBV27 CASSFGRASHEQYF
TRBV19 CASSILPSSGELFF
TRBV7-9 CASSLSGNEKLFF
TRBV10-3 CAISERQGANTEAFF
TRBV5-4 CASSLGATYGYTF
TRBV4-3 CASSQVTGGRYGYTF
TRBV28 CASIPRGGGEPQETQYF
TRBV20-1 CSANRNTEAFF
TRBV7-2 CASSLTPRARERGLPYEQYF